This paragraph covers one TCR beta chain sequence. The data derive from a study of beta chain features in type 1 diabetes. Trimming pared 4 bases from V and 6 bases from J, leaving 9 bases between. The V gene's germline CDR1 is LGHNA and CDR2 YNFKEQ. The CDR3 contains 13 residues. The study reverse transcribed the entire isolated RNA, so it sequenced expressed TCRB transcripts. Clones were sequenced by immunoSEQ multiplex PCR, and TCRdb holds only the in-frame ones, with some missing. The table includes 300,000 to 350,000 clones, 6.5% to 10% detected once. Sequences were obtained from central memory CD4+ T cells from blood. The source is a woman younger than 30 in good health. V is TRBV4-2 and J is TRBJ2-2, with a weak D call TRBD2 (6 bases). The CDR3 spells CASSPRLAGELFF. CDR3 coding DNA: TGTGCCAGCAGCCCCCGACTAGCCGGGGAGCTGTTTTTT.